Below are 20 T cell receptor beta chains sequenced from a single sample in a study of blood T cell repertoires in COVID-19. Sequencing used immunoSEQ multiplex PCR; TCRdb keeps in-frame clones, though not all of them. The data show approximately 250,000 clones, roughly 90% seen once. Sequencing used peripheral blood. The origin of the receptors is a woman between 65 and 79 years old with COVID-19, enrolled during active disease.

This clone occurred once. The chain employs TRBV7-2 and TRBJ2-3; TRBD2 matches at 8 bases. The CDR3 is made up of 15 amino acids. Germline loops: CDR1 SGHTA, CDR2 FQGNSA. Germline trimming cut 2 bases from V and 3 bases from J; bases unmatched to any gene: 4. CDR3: CASSLPGLATDTQYF. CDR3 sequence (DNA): TGTGCCAGCAGCTTACCCGGACTAGCAACAGATACGCAGTATTTT.

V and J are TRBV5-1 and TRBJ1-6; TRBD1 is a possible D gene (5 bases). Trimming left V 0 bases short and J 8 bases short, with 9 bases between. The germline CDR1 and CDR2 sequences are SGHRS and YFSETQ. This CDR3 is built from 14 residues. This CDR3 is CASSLGGKDSPLHF. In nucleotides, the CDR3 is TGCGCCAGCAGCTTGGGGGGCAAGGATTCACCCCTCCACTTT.

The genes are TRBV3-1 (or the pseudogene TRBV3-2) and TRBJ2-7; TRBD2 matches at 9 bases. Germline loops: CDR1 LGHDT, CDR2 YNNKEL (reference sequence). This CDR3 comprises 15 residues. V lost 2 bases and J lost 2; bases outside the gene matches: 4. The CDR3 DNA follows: TGTGCCAGCAGCCAACCTAGCGGGGCCACCTACGAGCAGTACTTC. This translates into CASSQPSGATYEQYF.

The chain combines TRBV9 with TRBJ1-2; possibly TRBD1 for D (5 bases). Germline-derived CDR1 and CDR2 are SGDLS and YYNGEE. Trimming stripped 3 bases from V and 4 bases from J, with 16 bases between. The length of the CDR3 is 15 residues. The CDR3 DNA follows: TGTGCCAGCAGCGCGGGGGGGGACCCGACCTATGGCTACACCTTC. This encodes CASSAGGDPTYGYTF.

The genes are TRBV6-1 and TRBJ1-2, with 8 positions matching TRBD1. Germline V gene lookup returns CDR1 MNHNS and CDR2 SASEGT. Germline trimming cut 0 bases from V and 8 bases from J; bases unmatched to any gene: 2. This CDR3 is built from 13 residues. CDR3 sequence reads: CASSEAGQAGYTF. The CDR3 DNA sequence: TGTGCCAGCAGTGAAGCGGGACAGGCGGGCTACACCTTC.

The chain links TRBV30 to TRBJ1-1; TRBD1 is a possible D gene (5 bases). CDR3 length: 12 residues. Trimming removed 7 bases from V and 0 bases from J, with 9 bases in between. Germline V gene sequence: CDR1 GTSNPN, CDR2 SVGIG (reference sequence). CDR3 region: CASGTLNTEAFF. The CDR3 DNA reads TGTGCCTCCGGGACTTTGAACACTGAAGCTTTCTTT. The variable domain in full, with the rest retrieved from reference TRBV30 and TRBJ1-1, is SQTIHQWPATLVQPVGSPLSLECTVEGTSNPNLYWYRQAAGRGLQLLFYSVGIGQISSEVPQNLSASRPQDRQFILSSKKLLLSDSGFYLCASGTLNTEAFFGQGTRLTVV.

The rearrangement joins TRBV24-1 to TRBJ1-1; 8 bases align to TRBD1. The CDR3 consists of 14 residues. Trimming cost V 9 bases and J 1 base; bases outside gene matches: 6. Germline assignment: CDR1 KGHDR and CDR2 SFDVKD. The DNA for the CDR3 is TGTGCCACCCGCAGGACAGGGCAGAACACTGAAGCTTTCTTT. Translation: CATRRTGQNTEAFF.

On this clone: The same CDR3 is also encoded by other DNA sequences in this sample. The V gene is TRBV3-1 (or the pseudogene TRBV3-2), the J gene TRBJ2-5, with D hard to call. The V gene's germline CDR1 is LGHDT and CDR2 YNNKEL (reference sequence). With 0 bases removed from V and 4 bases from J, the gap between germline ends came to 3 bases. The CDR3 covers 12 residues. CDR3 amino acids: CASSQDRETQYF. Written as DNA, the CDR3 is TGTGCCAGCAGCCAAGACCGAGAGACCCAGTACTTC.

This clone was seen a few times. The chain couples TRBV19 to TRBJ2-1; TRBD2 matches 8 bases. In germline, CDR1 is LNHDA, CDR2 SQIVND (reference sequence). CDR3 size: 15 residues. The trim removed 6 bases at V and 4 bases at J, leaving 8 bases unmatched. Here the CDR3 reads CASSPTSGFYNEQFF. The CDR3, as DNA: TGTGCCAGTAGCCCTACTAGCGGATTTTACAATGAGCAGTTCTTC.

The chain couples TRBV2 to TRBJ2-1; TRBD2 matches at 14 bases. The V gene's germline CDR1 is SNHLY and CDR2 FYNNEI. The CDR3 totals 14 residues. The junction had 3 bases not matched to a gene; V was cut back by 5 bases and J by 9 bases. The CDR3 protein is CASSWTSGGIEQFF. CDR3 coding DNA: TGTGCCAGCAGTTGGACTAGCGGGGGGATTGAGCAGTTCTTC.

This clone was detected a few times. The CDR3 bases are TGTGCCACCTCACGGACAGGGGGAAAGCAGTTCTTC. It yields the protein CATSRTGGKQFF. The V and J genes are TRBV15 and TRBJ2-1, with 10 bases lining up with TRBD1. The junction had 6 bases not matched to a gene; V was cut back by 8 bases and J by 11 bases. Germline V gene data show CDR1 as LNHNV and CDR2 as YYDKDF (reference sequence). The length of the CDR3 is 12 residues. The full variable domain, rest sourced from reference TRBV15 and TRBJ2-1, is DAMVIQNPRYQVTQFGKPVTLSCSQTLNHNVMYWYQQKSSQAPKLLFHYYDKDFNNEADTPDNFQSRRPNTSFCFLDIRSPGLGDTAMYLCATSRTGGKQFFGPGTRLTVL.

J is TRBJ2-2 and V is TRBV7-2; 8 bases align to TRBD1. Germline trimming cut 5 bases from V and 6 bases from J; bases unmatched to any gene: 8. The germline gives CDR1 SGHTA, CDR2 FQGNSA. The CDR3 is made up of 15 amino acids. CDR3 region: CASSTGQGFAGELFF. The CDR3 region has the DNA TGTGCCAGCAGCACTGGACAGGGATTTGCCGGGGAGCTGTTTTTT.

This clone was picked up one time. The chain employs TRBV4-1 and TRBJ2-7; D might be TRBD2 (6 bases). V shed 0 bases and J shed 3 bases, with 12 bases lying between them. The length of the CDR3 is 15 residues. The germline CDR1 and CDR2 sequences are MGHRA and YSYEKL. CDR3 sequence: CASSQDSRGSYEQYF. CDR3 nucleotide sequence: TGCGCCAGCAGCCAAGATAGTCGGGGGAGCTACGAGCAGTACTTC.

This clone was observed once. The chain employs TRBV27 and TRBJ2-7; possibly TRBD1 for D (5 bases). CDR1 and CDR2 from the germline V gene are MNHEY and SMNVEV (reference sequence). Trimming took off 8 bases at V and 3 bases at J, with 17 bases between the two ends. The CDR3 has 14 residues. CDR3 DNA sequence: TGTGCCAGCCATAAGGCGGCAGGGATCTACGAGCAGTACTTC. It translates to CASHKAAGIYEQYF.

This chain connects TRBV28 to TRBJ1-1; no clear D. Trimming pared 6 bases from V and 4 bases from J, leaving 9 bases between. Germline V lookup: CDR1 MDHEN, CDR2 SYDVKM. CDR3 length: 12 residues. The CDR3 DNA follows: TGTGCCAGCAGCTCGGGAGGCACTGAAGCTTTCTTT. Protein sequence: CASSSGGTEAFF.

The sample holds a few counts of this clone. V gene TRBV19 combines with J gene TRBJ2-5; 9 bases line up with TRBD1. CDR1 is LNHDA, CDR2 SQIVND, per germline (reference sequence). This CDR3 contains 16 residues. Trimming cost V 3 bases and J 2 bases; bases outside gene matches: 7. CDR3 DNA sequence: TGTGCCAGTAGTATGGCGACAGGGGGGTGGCAAGAGACCCAGTACTTC. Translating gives CASSMATGGWQETQYF.

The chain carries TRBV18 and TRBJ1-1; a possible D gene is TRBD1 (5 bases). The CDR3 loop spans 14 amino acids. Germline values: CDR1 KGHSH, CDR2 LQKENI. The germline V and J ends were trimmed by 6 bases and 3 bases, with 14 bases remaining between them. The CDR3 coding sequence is TGTGCCAGCTCCGACAGTTCCCGCGACACTGAAGCTTTCTTT. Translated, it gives CASSDSSRDTEAFF.

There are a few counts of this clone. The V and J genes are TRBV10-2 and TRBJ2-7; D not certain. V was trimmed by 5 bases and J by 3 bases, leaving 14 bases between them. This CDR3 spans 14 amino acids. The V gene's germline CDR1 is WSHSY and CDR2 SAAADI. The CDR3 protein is CASSSNLAVYEQYF. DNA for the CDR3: TGCGCCAGCAGTTCAAACTTAGCCGTCTACGAGCAGTACTTC.

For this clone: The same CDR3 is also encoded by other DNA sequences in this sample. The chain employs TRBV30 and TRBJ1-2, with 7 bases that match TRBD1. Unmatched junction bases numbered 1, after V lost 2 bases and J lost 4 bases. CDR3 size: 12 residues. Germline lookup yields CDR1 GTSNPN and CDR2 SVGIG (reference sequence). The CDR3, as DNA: TGTGCCTGGAGTCAGGGGGGCTATGGCTACACCTTC. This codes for CAWSQGGYGYTF.

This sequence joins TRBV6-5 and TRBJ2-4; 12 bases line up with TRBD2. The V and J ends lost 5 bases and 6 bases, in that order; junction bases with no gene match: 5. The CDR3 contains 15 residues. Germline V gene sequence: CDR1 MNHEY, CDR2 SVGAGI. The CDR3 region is CASSRMTSGGNIQYF. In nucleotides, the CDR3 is TGTGCCAGCAGTCGAATGACTAGCGGGGGAAACATTCAGTACTTC.